A single sample is the source of the 15 T cell receptor beta chains below, sequenced in a study of blood T cell repertoires in COVID-19. TCRdb's table, derived via immunoSEQ multiplex PCR, lists solely in-frame clones and lacks some. The sample carries around 97,000 clones, around 80% recorded once. The sequencing sample was made of peripheral blood. The origin of the receptors is a man aged 65 to 85 with acute or convalescent COVID-19.

V is TRBV5-5 and J is TRBJ1-3, with no clear D. This CDR3 comprises 15 residues. Trimming pared 0 bases from V and 4 bases from J, leaving 11 bases between. Per germline, CDR1 SGHKS and CDR2 YYEKEE (reference sequence). Written as DNA, the CDR3 is TGTGCCAGCAGCTTGGTTCGGGGTTTGGGAAACACCATATATTTT. Translation: CASSLVRGLGNTIYF.

V is TRBV5-8 and J is TRBJ1-2, with D unresolved. Per germline, CDR1 SGHTS and CDR2 YDEGEE. The V and J ends lost 0 bases and 7 bases respectively, with 19 bases between them. CDR3 length: 16 amino acids. As DNA, the CDR3 is TGTGCCAGCAGCTTGGCCGCCGTCTTGTACAGTTCTGGCTACACCTTC. The encoded protein is CASSLAAVLYSSGYTF.

The chain has TRBV15 and TRBJ1-4, with a tentative D call TRBD1 (6 bases). V was cut by 0 bases and J by 5 bases, with 10 bases left in between. The CDR3 length is 15 residues. Per the germline V gene, CDR1 is LNHNV and CDR2 is YYDKDF (reference sequence). The CDR3, as DNA: TGTGCCACCAGCAGAGATCGGACAGTAAATGAAAAACTGTTTTTT. Translating it yields CATSRDRTVNEKLFF.

V gene TRBV28 combines with J gene TRBJ1-2; 9 bases map to TRBD1. CDR3 size: 14 residues. After removal of 6 bases from V and 2 bases from J, the junction contained 4 bases not matched to a gene. The germline CDR1 and CDR2 sequences are MDHEN and SYDVKM. The CDR3: CASRWTGANYGYTF. CDR3 nucleotides: TGTGCCAGCAGATGGACAGGGGCGAACTATGGCTACACCTTC.

The rearrangement links TRBV20-1 to TRBJ1-2, with D unclear. The germline V gene encodes CDR1 DFQATT and CDR2 SNEGSKA (reference sequence). Between the trimmed V and J ends, which lost 3 bases and 8 bases, there was a span of 22 bases. The CDR3 is 15 amino acids. CDR3 amino acids: CSASPEVTAGGGYTF. As DNA, the CDR3 is TGCAGTGCTAGTCCTGAAGTAACGGCCGGCGGCGGCTACACCTTC.

The chain combines TRBV25-1 with TRBJ1-2; 7 nucleotides match TRBD1. CDR1 is MGHDK, CDR2 SYGVNS, per germline. This CDR3 comprises 13 residues. V shed 9 bases, J shed 5 bases, and the junction held 9 bases outside the gene matches. The CDR3 DNA follows: TGTGCCAGTTCGGACAGGAGGACGTATGGCTACACCTTC. It translates to CASSDRRTYGYTF.

The J gene is TRBJ1-3, the V gene TRBV4-2; TRBD1 matches at 9 bases. J gave up 4 bases and V 0 bases, and 7 bases lay outside the gene matches. Germline CDR1 LGHNA, CDR2 YNFKEQ. The CDR3 has 17 amino acids. The CDR3 region is CASSQDFYRGQGNTIYF. Here the CDR3 DNA reads TGTGCCAGCAGCCAAGATTTTTACAGGGGGCAAGGAAACACCATATATTTT.

This clone was counted only a few times. This sequence joins TRBV4-2 and TRBJ2-7; 12 positions agree with TRBD2. The length of the CDR3 is 17 residues. Germline V CDR1 and CDR2: LGHNA, YNFKEQ. The V gene end was trimmed by 1 base and the J gene end by 3 bases; junction bases not matched to a gene: 7. The CDR3, as DNA: TGTGCCAGCAGCCAAGGCAAAAGGACTAGCGGGGACTACGAGCAGTACTTC. Translated: CASSQGKRTSGDYEQYF.

The chain links TRBV6-5 to TRBJ1-2, with a tentative D call TRBD1 (6 bases). The CDR3 runs 15 residues. Trimming cost V 2 bases and J 5 bases, with 15 bases left between them. Germline V CDR1 and CDR2: MNHEY, SVGAGI. This CDR3 is CASSYDGLTGYGYTF. DNA for the CDR3: TGTGCCAGCAGTTACGACGGACTTACAGGGTATGGCTACACCTTC.

A few counts support this clone. The DNA for the CDR3 is TGTGCCAGCAGCTTAGGAGGGGGCAGTAACTATGGCTACACCTTC. Translated: CASSLGGGSNYGYTF. This chain links TRBV7-9 with TRBJ1-2, with TRBD1 matching 7 bases. V lost 1 base and J lost 1; bases outside the gene matches: 3. The germline V gene encodes CDR1 SEHNR and CDR2 FQNEAQ (reference sequence). This CDR3 has 15 amino acids. The full variable domain, rest sourced from reference TRBV7-9 and TRBJ1-2, is DTGVSQNPRHKITKRGQNVTFRCDPISEHNRLYWYRQTLGQGPEFLTYFQNEAQLEKSRLLSDRFSAERPKGSFSTLEIQRTEQGDSAMYLCASSLGGGSNYGYTFGSGTRLTVV.

CDR3 loop: CASSSPTGIQETQYF. For the CDR3, the DNA is TGTGCCAGCAGCTCACCGACTGGAATCCAAGAGACCCAGTACTTC. The J gene is TRBJ2-5, the V gene TRBV6-2 or TRBV6-3; D is unresolved. Trimming took off 6 bases at V and 1 base at J, with 15 bases between the two ends. The CDR3 runs 15 residues. Germline assignment: CDR1 MNHEY and CDR2 SVGEGT.

This sequence joins TRBV19 and TRBJ1-3, with 9 bases that match TRBD1. The ends lost 3 bases at V and 0 bases at J; junction bases unmatched: 3. Germline V gene lookup returns CDR1 LNHDA and CDR2 SQIVND (reference sequence). The CDR3 runs to 16 residues. CDR3 loop: CASSIRQGVSGNTIYF. The CDR3 DNA is TGTGCCAGTAGTATTCGACAGGGGGTCTCTGGAAACACCATATATTTT.

The chain carries TRBV18 and TRBJ2-1; D is unclear. The length of the CDR3 is 15 residues. CDR1 is KGHSH and CDR2 is LQKENI in the germline V gene. V was shortened by 1 base and J by 1 base, with 8 bases between the two germline ends. CDR3 sequence (DNA): TGTGCCAGCTCACCACTAACGAGGTCCTACAATGAGCAGTTCTTC. Translated, it gives CASSPLTRSYNEQFF.

This clone was counted only a few times. The CDR3 protein is CASSPPGSGVGTEAFF. The CDR3 DNA reads TGTGCCAGCTCACCACCGGGGTCAGGGGTGGGCACTGAAGCTTTCTTT. The V and J genes are TRBV18 and TRBJ1-1; perhaps TRBD1 as D (6 bases). In germline, CDR1 is KGHSH, CDR2 LQKENI. V gave up 0 bases and J gave up 4 bases, with 15 bases separating them. This CDR3 spans 16 amino acids.

The V call is TRBV5-1, the J call TRBJ2-5; 8 bases fit TRBD1. This CDR3 is 15 amino acids long. With V trimmed by 7 bases and J by 4 bases, 12 bases remained unmatched. From germline, CDR1 is SGHRS and CDR2 YFSETQ. The CDR3 loop reads CASAAVQGASETQYF. The CDR3 DNA sequence: TGCGCCAGCGCCGCGGTTCAGGGGGCTTCAGAGACCCAGTACTTC. The full variable domain, in which reference TRBV5-1 and TRBJ2-5 provide the parts outside the CDR3, is KAGVTQTPRYLIKTRGQQVTLSCSPISGHRSVSWYQQTPGQGLQFLFEYFSETQRNKGNFPGRFSGRQFSNSRSEMNVSTLELGDSALYLCASAAVQGASETQYFGPGTRLLVL.